These T cell receptor beta chains were read from a single sample in a study of control samples from healthy donors and cancer patients. Clones were sequenced by immunoSEQ multiplex PCR, and TCRdb holds only the in-frame ones, with some missing. This repertoire shows around 86,000 clones, around 90% found once; its top ten account for roughly 2%. Input material: PBMCs. The origin of the receptors is a woman aged 55-70 years with head and neck cancer. The CDR3 runs from the conserved cysteine through the conserved F or W. Fields, in order: clone size, CDR3 length, J gene, V gene, D gene, CDR3 protein, CDR3 DNA. The D gene is left open where the match is weak. The size entry is marked missing in some rows and otherwise reads once, few, many or a size class.

size: -
length: 12
J: TRBJ2-1
V: TRBV7-8
D: -
CDR3: CASSFRVDEQFF
DNA: TGTGCCAGCAGCTTTCGCGTCGATGAGCAGTTCTTC

size: few
length: 13
J: TRBJ1-2
V: TRBV21-1
D: -
CDR3: CASSKVTNYGYTF
DNA: TGTGCCAGCAGCAAAGTCACTAACTATGGCTACACCTTC

size: -
length: 18
J: TRBJ2-2
V: TRBV7-2
D: TRBD2
CDR3: CASSLVATSGSNTGELFF
DNA: TGTGCCAGCAGCTTAGTCGCGACTAGCGGGAGCAACACCGGGGAGCTGTTTTTT

size: -
length: 15
J: TRBJ2-7
V: TRBV7-2
D: TRBD2
CDR3: CASSFSGMQYYEQYF
DNA: TGTGCCAGCAGTTTTAGCGGGATGCAGTATTACGAGCAGTACTTC

size: -
length: 15
J: TRBJ1-2
V: TRBV30
D: -
CDR3: CAWSVRGAGNYGYTF
DNA: TGTGCCTGGAGTGTACGGGGGGCCGGTAACTATGGCTACACCTTC

size: -
length: 10
J: TRBJ1-3
V: TRBV7-9
D: -
CDR3: CARRINTIYF
DNA: TGTGCCAGGCGAATAAACACCATATATTTT

size: -
length: 13
J: TRBJ2-3
V: TRBV7-2
D: TRBD2
CDR3: CASSTTSADTQYF
DNA: TGTGCCAGCAGCACCACTAGCGCAGATACGCAGTATTTT

size: -
length: 14
J: TRBJ2-5
V: TRBV9
D: -
CDR3: CASSVSTTSETQYF
DNA: TGTGCCAGCAGCGTATCGACGACCTCGGAGACCCAGTACTTC

size: -
length: 14
J: TRBJ1-1
V: TRBV6-6
D: -
CDR3: CASTSPGRLTEAFF
DNA: TGTGCCAGCACTTCTCCGGGGCGGTTAACTGAAGCTTTCTTT

size: -
length: 11
J: TRBJ1-2
V: TRBV30
D: -
CDR3: CAWSTGSGYTF
DNA: TGTGCCTGGAGCACCGGTTCTGGCTACACCTTC

size: -
length: 18
J: TRBJ2-5
V: TRBV30
D: -
CDR3: CAWSTPGTYGWAEETQYF
DNA: TGTGCCTGGAGCACCCCGGGGACGTACGGATGGGCCGAGGAGACCCAGTACTTC

size: -
length: 15
J: TRBJ2-3
V: TRBV5-4
D: TRBD2
CDR3: CASRLAGGPTDTQYF
DNA: TGTGCCAGCAGATTAGCGGGAGGGCCAACAGATACGCAGTATTTT

size: -
length: 15
J: TRBJ2-3
V: TRBV13
D: -
CDR3: CASSLELPSPDTQYF
DNA: TGTGCCAGCAGCTTAGAGTTACCCTCTCCAGATACGCAGTATTTT

size: -
length: 16
J: TRBJ2-7
V: TRBV6-1
D: TRBD1
CDR3: CASSGQTGQGTYEQYF
DNA: TGTGCCAGCAGTGGTCAGACGGGACAGGGGACCTACGAGCAGTACTTC

size: -
length: 14
J: TRBJ1-6
V: TRBV18
D: -
CDR3: CASSPPGGNSPLHF
DNA: TGTGCCAGCTCACCACCGGGGGGCAACTCACCCCTCCACTTT

size: -
length: 17
J: TRBJ1-5
V: TRBV18
D: -
CDR3: CASAKGGRGDSNQPQHF
DNA: TGTGCCAGCGCCAAGGGTGGAAGGGGAGATAGCAATCAGCCCCAGCATTTT

size: -
length: 14
J: TRBJ2-7
V: TRBV5-1
D: -
CDR3: CASSQRWQTYEQYF
DNA: TGCGCCAGCAGCCAACGGTGGCAAACCTACGAGCAGTACTTC

size: -
length: 18
J: TRBJ2-7
V: TRBV5-4
D: -
CDR3: CASSLIRLRDGPVYEQYF
DNA: TGTGCCAGCAGCTTAATTAGATTGCGGGACGGCCCCGTGTACGAGCAGTACTTC

size: -
length: 15
J: TRBJ1-5
V: TRBV5-1
D: TRBD1
CDR3: CASSLEGASDQPQHF
DNA: TGCGCCAGCAGCTTAGAGGGGGCGAGTGATCAGCCCCAGCATTTT

size: -
length: 13
J: TRBJ2-3
V: TRBV5-6
D: -
CDR3: CASSFPFVDTQYF
DNA: TGTGCCAGCAGTTTTCCGTTTGTGGATACGCAGTATTTT

size: -
length: 16
J: TRBJ1-4
V: TRBV4-1
D: -
CDR3: CASSRAPGTTNEKLFF
DNA: TGCGCCAGCAGCCGGGCCCCGGGGACAACTAATGAAAAACTGTTTTTT

size: -
length: 13
J: TRBJ1-5
V: TRBV19
D: -
CDR3: CASAAGGNQPQHF
DNA: TGTGCCAGCGCGGCTGGGGGCAATCAGCCCCAGCATTTT

size: -
length: 14
J: TRBJ2-1
V: TRBV19
D: -
CDR3: CASSRDRTYNEQFF
DNA: TGTGCCAGTAGTAGGGACCGGACCTACAATGAGCAGTTCTTC

size: once
length: 17
J: TRBJ2-6
V: TRBV6-4
D: TRBD1
CDR3: CASSPQGVASGANVLTF
DNA: TGTGCCAGCAGCCCACAGGGGGTCGCATCTGGGGCCAACGTCCTGACTTTC

size: -
length: 15
J: TRBJ2-7
V: TRBV5-4
D: TRBD1
CDR3: CASSSAGTGSYEQYF
DNA: TGTGCCAGCAGCTCAGCCGGGACAGGCTCCTACGAGCAGTACTTC

size: -
length: 15
J: TRBJ1-2
V: TRBV18
D: -
CDR3: CASSPEPDTNYGYTF
DNA: TGTGCCAGCTCACCAGAGCCAGATACTAACTATGGCTACACCTTC

size: -
length: 14
J: TRBJ2-3
V: TRBV5-4
D: TRBD1
CDR3: CASTPGQNTDTQYF
DNA: TGTGCCAGCACCCCGGGACAGAACACAGATACGCAGTATTTT

size: -
length: 17
J: TRBJ2-1
V: TRBV5-1
D: TRBD2
CDR3: CASSSKVTSGSSYEQFF
DNA: TGCGCCAGCAGCTCAAAAGTGACTAGCGGGAGTAGCTATGAGCAGTTCTTC

size: -
length: 14
J: TRBJ2-7
V: TRBV27
D: -
CDR3: CASRSPGLTYEQYF
DNA: TGTGCCAGCAGGAGTCCGGGACTCACCTACGAGCAGTACTTC

size: once
length: 14
J: TRBJ1-4
V: TRBV25-1
D: -
CDR3: CASSHRKTNEKLFF
DNA: TGTGCCAGCAGCCACAGGAAAACTAATGAAAAACTGTTTTTT

size: -
length: 15
J: TRBJ1-4
V: TRBV25-1
D: -
CDR3: CASSDRGGLIEKLFF
DNA: TGTGCCAGCAGTGATCGGGGTGGGTTAATCGAAAAACTGTTTTTT

size: -
length: 16
J: TRBJ1-1
V: TRBV19
D: TRBD1
CDR3: CASSIHNRGMNTEAFF
DNA: TGTGCCAGTAGTATACACAACAGGGGAATGAACACTGAAGCTTTCTTT

size: -
length: 14
J: TRBJ1-3
V: TRBV5-1
D: TRBD1
CDR3: CASSLTGSGNTIYF
DNA: TGCGCCAGCAGTTTGACAGGGTCGGGAAACACCATATATTTT

size: -
length: 15
J: TRBJ2-1
V: TRBV7-9
D: -
CDR3: CASALRLAKYNEQFF
DNA: TGTGCCAGCGCCCTGCGGCTAGCGAAATACAATGAGCAGTTCTTC

size: -
length: 17
J: TRBJ2-7
V: TRBV5-4
D: TRBD1
CDR3: CASSLAGQASGSYEQYF
DNA: TGTGCCAGCAGCCTGGCAGGACAGGCCAGTGGGTCCTACGAGCAGTACTTC

size: -
length: 14
J: TRBJ1-1
V: TRBV7-2
D: -
CDR3: CASSKLVGSTEAFF
DNA: TGTGCCAGCAGCAAATTAGTAGGGAGCACTGAAGCTTTCTTT

size: -
length: 14
J: TRBJ1-6
V: TRBV28
D: -
CDR3: CASSPSKSDSPLHF
DNA: TGTGCCAGCAGTCCTTCTAAATCCGATTCACCCCTCCACTTT

size: -
length: 15
J: TRBJ2-5
V: TRBV5-5
D: -
CDR3: CASSGGHRGQETQYF
DNA: TGTGCCAGCAGCGGGGGGCACAGGGGTCAAGAGACCCAGTACTTC

size: -
length: 16
J: TRBJ2-3
V: TRBV27
D: TRBD1
CDR3: CASSINRGPSTDTQYF
DNA: TGTGCCAGCAGTATCAACAGGGGGCCGAGCACAGATACGCAGTATTTT

size: -
length: 15
J: TRBJ2-2
V: TRBV5-1
D: -
CDR3: CASRKQGSDTGELFF
DNA: TGCGCCAGCAGAAAACAGGGTTCGGACACCGGGGAGCTGTTTTTT

size: -
length: 14
J: TRBJ2-5
V: TRBV11-2
D: TRBD2
CDR3: CASSQGLAEETQYF
DNA: TGTGCCAGCAGTCAGGGACTAGCGGAAGAGACCCAGTACTTC

size: -
length: 16
J: TRBJ2-4
V: TRBV4-1
D: -
CDR3: CASSQELVGAKNIQYF
DNA: TGCGCCAGCAGCCAAGAACTCGTGGGGGCCAAAAACATTCAGTACTTC

size: -
length: 13
J: TRBJ2-2
V: TRBV12-3/TRBV12-4
D: -
CDR3: CASSLVGTGELFF
DNA: TGTGCCAGCAGTTTGGTAGGGACCGGGGAGCTGTTTTTT

size: -
length: 14
J: TRBJ2-3
V: TRBV15
D: -
CDR3: CATSRDNGADTQYF
DNA: TGTGCCACCAGCAGAGACAATGGGGCAGATACGCAGTATTTT

size: -
length: 16
J: TRBJ2-7
V: TRBV9
D: -
CDR3: CASSVGAVLNSYEQYF
DNA: TGTGCCAGCAGCGTAGGAGCAGTCCTAAACTCCTACGAGCAGTACTTC

size: -
length: 15
J: TRBJ1-2
V: TRBV19
D: TRBD1
CDR3: CASSRDRGRNYGYTF
DNA: TGTGCCAGTAGTAGAGACAGGGGTCGAAACTATGGCTACACCTTC

size: -
length: 13
J: TRBJ2-7
V: TRBV24-1
D: -
CDR3: CATSAGLGYEQYF
DNA: TGTGCCACCAGTGCAGGTCTTGGGTACGAGCAGTACTTC

size: -
length: 15
J: TRBJ2-1
V: TRBV5-4
D: TRBD2
CDR3: CASSAKSGNFGEQFF
DNA: TGTGCCAGCAGCGCCAAAAGCGGGAACTTTGGTGAGCAGTTCTTC

size: -
length: 14
J: TRBJ1-4
V: TRBV4-1
D: -
CDR3: CASSHDHLNEKLFF
DNA: TGCGCCAGCAGCCACGATCATCTTAATGAAAAACTGTTTTTT

size: -
length: 14
J: TRBJ2-2
V: TRBV19
D: -
CDR3: CASYRRAVPGELFF
DNA: TGTGCCAGTTACAGGAGGGCGGTTCCCGGGGAGCTGTTTTTT

size: -
length: 15
J: TRBJ1-3
V: TRBV6-6
D: TRBD1
CDR3: CASSKGQGGGNTIYF
DNA: TGTGCCAGCAGTAAGGGACAGGGGGGAGGAAACACCATATATTTT

size: once
length: 15
J: TRBJ2-5
V: TRBV28
D: -
CDR3: CASSGGQGAWETQYF
DNA: TGTGCCAGCAGTGGGGGGCAGGGCGCGTGGGAGACCCAGTACTTC

size: -
length: 15
J: TRBJ2-3
V: TRBV19
D: -
CDR3: CASEEFLGGTDTQYF
DNA: TGTGCCAGTGAGGAGTTCCTGGGAGGTACAGATACGCAGTATTTT

size: -
length: 14
J: TRBJ2-3
V: TRBV5-1
D: TRBD2
CDR3: CASSVAGSADTQYF
DNA: TGCGCCAGCAGCGTAGCGGGATCGGCAGATACGCAGTATTTT